The present TCR beta chain was sequenced within a study of PD-L1 blockade in urothelial cancer. About the research overall: Intravenous atezolizumab, 1,200 mg every 3 weeks, was begun by patients around 2014. Researchers looked at the blood 3 weeks (second dose) and 6 weeks after treatment began. Males with urothelial cancer arising in the bladder constituted most of the roughly 30 patients. The median number of T cells present in blood samples was around 150,000.

Time point here: peripheral blood 6 weeks after treatment start. Clones were read by immunoSEQ multiplex PCR, and TCRdb kept only the in-frame ones, dropping some. The sample gives more than 90,000 clones, approximately 82% of which show up once; around 8.1% is in the top ten. Germline V gives CDR1 MRHNA, CDR2 SNTAGT. V dropped 2 bases and J dropped 9 bases, with 10 bases sitting between them. CDR3 size: 12 residues. The V and J genes are TRBV6-4 and TRBJ1-2; D is perhaps TRBD1 (5 bases). The source was PBMCs, collected around atezolizumab (anti-PD-L1) treatment. The origin of this receptor is a man aged 65 to 85 with urothelial cancer. The CDR3 DNA reads as TGTGCCAGCAGTGACAGGCAGGGTAGCTACACCTTC. It specifies CASSDRQGSYTF.